Below are 27 T cell receptor beta chains sequenced from a single sample in a study of control samples from healthy donors and cancer patients. Sequencing used immunoSEQ multiplex PCR; TCRdb keeps in-frame clones, though not all of them. This table has about 92,000 clones, roughly four fifths appearing once. The sample consisted of blood. The receptors here all came from a woman aged 55-69 years in good health.

The chain combines TRBV11-2 with TRBJ1-2; no clear D. CDR1 and CDR2 (germline): SGHAT, FQNNGV. Trimming removed 3 bases from V and 2 bases from J, with 10 bases in between. The CDR3 is 14 amino acids. As DNA, the CDR3 is TGTGCCAGCAGCTTGGTAGATTCAAACTATGGCTACACCTTC. This sequence encodes CASSLVDSNYGYTF.

The chain links TRBV5-4 to TRBJ2-3, with TRBD2 identical over 14 bases. Germline-derived CDR1 and CDR2 are SGHNT and YYREEE (reference sequence). V gave up 2 bases and J gave up 5 bases; unmatched junction bases: 4. The CDR3 spans 16 residues. This CDR3 reads CASSFAGTSGRDTQYF. The DNA for the CDR3 is TGTGCCAGCAGCTTTGCCGGGACTAGCGGGAGAGATACGCAGTATTTT.

This CDR3 reads CASSLGTGNEKLFF. The CDR3 DNA reads as TGTGCCAGCAGTCTCGGGACGGGGAATGAAAAACTGTTTTTT. The rearrangement joins TRBV7-9 to TRBJ1-4; possible D gene TRBD1, 5 bases. Germline V gene sequence: CDR1 SEHNR, CDR2 FQNEAQ (reference sequence). This CDR3 region has 14 residues. V gave up 6 bases and J gave up 5 bases, with 13 bases separating them.

The chain couples TRBV14 to TRBJ2-1, with D possibly being TRBD1 (6 bases). Germline V gene sequence: CDR1 SGHDN, CDR2 FVKESK. This CDR3 contains 15 residues. Trimming removed 6 bases from V and 5 bases from J, with 17 bases in between. The CDR3 nucleotides read TGTGCCAGCAGGATAACCGGGACAAAGAACAATGAGCAGTTCTTC. It is translated as CASRITGTKNNEQFF.

The V and J genes are TRBV19 and TRBJ2-1; TRBD2 agrees at 12 bases. This CDR3 has 17 amino acids. After removal of 8 bases from V and 4 bases from J, the junction contained 12 bases not matched to a gene. From germline, CDR1 is LNHDA and CDR2 SQIVND (reference sequence). The CDR3 is CASALAGGPGLYNEQFF. In DNA form, the CDR3 reads TGTGCCAGTGCTCTAGCGGGAGGGCCGGGCTTGTACAATGAGCAGTTCTTC.

This clone came up a few times. The rearrangement uses TRBV27 and TRBJ1-2, with a weak D call TRBD1 (6 bases). Trimming pared 2 bases from V and 2 bases from J, leaving 9 bases between. The germline gives CDR1 MNHEY, CDR2 SMNVEV (reference sequence). CDR3 length: 14 residues. CDR3 residues: CASSLKGGNYGYTF. Written as DNA, the CDR3 is TGTGCCAGCAGTTTAAAAGGGGGAAACTATGGCTACACCTTC.

In its sample, this clone was seen a few times. The chain links TRBV10-3 to TRBJ2-2; 8 positions match TRBD2. The CDR3 is 17 amino acids. V was clipped by 2 bases and J by 5 bases; unmatched bases: 10. The germline CDR1 and CDR2 sequences are ENHRY and SYGVKD. The CDR3 region has the DNA TGTGCCATCAGTGAGAGTTCGGGACTAGTTATAACCGGGGAGCTGTTTTTT. Protein sequence: CAISESSGLVITGELFF.

CDR3 protein: CASRYTGGRMTDTQYF. CDR3 nucleotides: TGTGCCAGCAGATATACAGGGGGCCGGATGACAGATACGCAGTATTTT. The gene calls are TRBV13 and TRBJ2-3; the match to TRBD1 covers 9 bases. CDR1 is PRHDT and CDR2 is FYEKMQ in the germline V gene (reference sequence). The CDR3 covers 16 residues. V lost 6 bases and J lost 3; bases outside the gene matches: 10. The whole variable domain, filled in from reference TRBV13 and TRBJ2-3, reads AAGVIQSPRHLIKEKRETATLKCYPIPRHDTVYWYQQGPGQDPQFLISFYEKMQSDKGSIPDRFSAQQFSDYHSELNMSSLELGDSALYFCASRYTGGRMTDTQYFGPGTRLTVL.

The chain uses TRBV6-5 and TRBJ2-3; D unclear. The V end was cut by 5 bases, the J end by 2 bases, with 11 bases between. Germline-derived CDR1 and CDR2 are MNHEY and SVGAGI. The CDR3 sequence is 14 residues long. The CDR3 reads CASSPIGLTDTQYF. The CDR3 DNA reads TGTGCCAGCAGTCCGATAGGCCTCACAGATACGCAGTATTTT.

The V call is TRBV28, the J call TRBJ2-5, with 7 bases that match TRBD2. This CDR3 region has 12 residues. Per the germline V gene, CDR1 is MDHEN and CDR2 is SYDVKM. Trimming removed 7 bases from V and 3 bases from J; junction bases left unmatched: 2. Here the CDR3 DNA reads TGTGCCAGCACCAGCGGGAAAGAGACCCAGTACTTC. Amino acid sequence: CASTSGKETQYF.

J is TRBJ2-1 and V is TRBV7-8; D not certain. The germline CDR1 and CDR2 sequences are SGHVS and FQNEAQ. Deletions cut 5 bases from V and 5 bases from J, with 13 bases between. The CDR3 covers 14 residues. The CDR3 sequence: CASSPRWLNNEQFF. The CDR3 DNA reads as TGTGCCAGCAGCCCCCGGTGGCTGAACAATGAGCAGTTCTTC.

The chain employs TRBV10-3 and TRBJ2-7; D is possibly TRBD1 (6 bases). Trimming pared 6 bases from V and 2 bases from J, leaving 11 bases between. The CDR3 is made up of 13 amino acids. Germline CDR1 is ENHRY and CDR2 is SYGVKD. The CDR3 coding sequence is TGTGCCATCAGCCGGGACACCACCTACGAGCAGTACTTC. It specifies CAISRDTTYEQYF.

The rearrangement uses TRBV20-1 and TRBJ2-3, with 14 bases identical to TRBD2. Looked up from germline, CDR1 is DFQATT and CDR2 is SNEGSKA (reference sequence). The CDR3 runs 15 residues. Unmatched junction bases numbered 4, after V lost 3 bases and J lost 5 bases. The CDR3 DNA sequence: TGCAGTGCTAGTGAAGGACTAGCGGGGGGAGATACGCAGTATTTT. Translating it yields CSASEGLAGGDTQYF.

The chain has TRBV6-5 and TRBJ1-1; D call uncertain. The germline CDR1 and CDR2 sequences are MNHEY and SVGAGI. The CDR3 is 15 amino acids. V shed 5 bases and J shed 6 bases, with 19 bases lying between them. The CDR3 is CASSPRGVVGPEAFF. CDR3 sequence (DNA): TGTGCCAGCAGTCCCCGTGGGGTTGTGGGCCCTGAAGCTTTCTTT.

The chain recombines TRBV20-1 with TRBJ2-5; D unclear. CDR1 and CDR2 from the germline V gene are DFQATT and SNEGSKA (reference sequence). The CDR3 consists of 11 residues. The V end was cut by 4 bases, the J end by 1 base, with 4 bases between. The CDR3 loop is CSAILQETQYF. The CDR3 nucleotides are TGCAGTGCTATTCTCCAAGAGACCCAGTACTTC.

This clone was counted a few times. V and J are TRBV5-6 and TRBJ1-4, with a tentative D call TRBD1 (6 bases). The V and J ends lost 4 bases and 7 bases respectively, with 14 bases between them. The CDR3 runs 14 residues. CDR1 is SGHDT and CDR2 is YYEEEE in the germline V gene. The CDR3 sequence is CASSIKQGGEKLFF. The CDR3 nucleotides are TGTGCCAGCAGCATAAAACAGGGAGGTGAAAAACTGTTTTTT.

This chain connects TRBV19 to TRBJ1-2; D is ambiguous. CDR3 length equals 13 residues. Between the trimmed V and J ends, which lost 5 bases and 6 bases, there was a span of 13 bases. CDR1 and CDR2 (germline): LNHDA, SQIVND (reference sequence). CDR3 DNA: TGTGCCAGTAGTCCCCGACTCTACGATGGCTACACCTTC. Protein: CASSPRLYDGYTF.

Here the CDR3 DNA reads TGTGCCAGCAGCACCTACGTTGGCGGGACATGGGCCTTATATGGCTACACCTTC. This encodes CASSTYVGGTWALYGYTF. The chain is built from TRBV9 and TRBJ1-2, with D tentatively TRBD1 (6 bases). CDR3 length: 18 residues. Trimming took 4 bases from V and 5 from J, leaving 27 bases between them. Germline CDR1 SGDLS, CDR2 YYNGEE.

This chain links TRBV19 with TRBJ1-5, with D unclear. CDR1 and CDR2 from the germline V gene are LNHDA and SQIVND (reference sequence). The CDR3 extends over 12 amino acids. V was cut by 2 bases and J by 4 bases, with 3 bases left in between. CDR3 residues: CASSIRNQPQHF. As DNA, the CDR3 is TGTGCCAGTAGTATACGAAATCAGCCCCAGCATTTT.

The chain is built from TRBV3-1 (or the pseudogene TRBV3-2) and TRBJ2-5; no firm D call. The CDR3 has 12 amino acids. Trimming removed 2 bases at V and 3 bases at J, with 4 bases between. CDR1 is LGHDT, CDR2 YNNKEL, per germline (reference sequence). CDR3 in amino acids: CASSQSKETQYF. The CDR3 DNA reads as TGTGCCAGCAGCCAAAGTAAAGAGACCCAGTACTTC.

The genes are TRBV28 and TRBJ1-1, with TRBD1 identical over 7 bases. J gave up 0 bases and V 2 bases, and 3 bases lay outside the gene matches. The CDR3 runs to 15 residues. Germline CDR1 reads MDHEN; CDR2 reads SYDVKM. The CDR3 here is CASSLEGTVNTEAFF. As DNA, the CDR3 is TGTGCCAGCAGTTTAGAGGGGACAGTGAACACTGAAGCTTTCTTT.

The CDR3, as DNA: TGTGCCATCAGTGGGCAGAACTATGGCTACACCTTC. Translating it yields CAISGQNYGYTF. This chain connects TRBV10-3 to TRBJ1-2; D call uncertain. The CDR3 length is 12 residues. V shed 4 bases and J shed 2 bases, with 5 bases lying between them. Germline CDR1 reads ENHRY; CDR2 reads SYGVKD.

This chain uses TRBV28 with TRBJ1-1, with D unresolved. Between the trimmed V and J ends, which lost 10 bases and 1 base, there was a span of 7 bases. The CDR3 is 11 amino acids. Per the germline V gene, CDR1 is MDHEN and CDR2 is SYDVKM. The CDR3, as DNA: TGTGCCACCTGGACGAACACTGAAGCTTTCTTT. Translated, it gives CATWTNTEAFF.

V usage is TRBV10-3 and J usage is TRBJ2-3; a possible D gene is TRBD2 (6 bases). The germline gives CDR1 ENHRY, CDR2 SYGVKD. The CDR3 length is 15 residues. The germline V and J ends were trimmed by 0 bases and 2 bases, with 9 bases remaining between them. CDR3 nucleotide sequence: TGTGCCATCAGTGAGTCGACTAGTACCACAGATACGCAGTATTTT. Protein product: CAISESTSTTDTQYF.

J is TRBJ2-1 and V is TRBV27; unclear D gene. CDR1 is MNHEY, CDR2 SMNVEV, per germline (reference sequence). The V gene lost 8 bases and the J gene lost 10 bases, with 12 bases spanning the gap. CDR3 length equals 11 residues. The CDR3 protein is CASGRHPEQFF. The CDR3 bases are TGTGCCAGCGGTCGCCATCCAGAGCAGTTCTTC.

This sequence joins TRBV7-2 and TRBJ2-3, with TRBD2 identical over 15 bases. Germline V gene data show CDR1 as SGHTA and CDR2 as FQGNSA. With V trimmed by 1 base and J by 7 bases, 3 bases remained unmatched. The CDR3 sequence is 16 residues long. CDR3 bases: TGTGCCAGCAGCTTAGGGACTAGCGGGGGGGCCAATACGCAGTATTTT. Translating it yields CASSLGTSGGANTQYF.

This clone appeared a few times. The chain combines TRBV7-2 with TRBJ2-3, with unresolved D. The CDR3 consists of 12 residues. CDR1 and CDR2 (germline): SGHTA, FQGNSA. Deletions cut 6 bases from V and 2 bases from J, with 6 bases between. CDR3 coding DNA: TGTGCCAGCAGTCACTTCACAGATACGCAGTATTTT. Its protein is CASSHFTDTQYF.